This TCR beta chain was sequenced in a study of T cells after yellow fever vaccination. This clonotype was seen repeatedly, ten times or more. The ends were cut back, 10 bases at V and 9 bases at J, with 33 bases in the middle. The germline CDR1 and CDR2 sequences are KGHDR and SFDVKD. CDR3 length: 18 amino acids. TCRdb independently ran MiXCR on the 5' RACE reads; one entry per CDR3 protein. The table has around 27,000 distinct CDR3 sequences, around 4.3% seen once. The receptor's source is a man aged 25-40 years who received the YFV17D yellow fever vaccine. The V and J genes are TRBV24-1 and TRBJ2-1; D is perhaps TRBD2 (6 bases). Specimen: CD8+ T cells sorted from PBMCs, collected 5 days after the yellow fever booster vaccination. CDR3 sequence (DNA): TGTGCCACTTCGGATTGGGGGGAAGGGGACGGGGAAGCTGGTGAGCAGTTCTTC. The encoded protein is CATSDWGEGDGEAGEQFF.